Listed here are 24 T cell receptor beta chains from one sample, sequenced in a study of shared clonotypes between healthy human individuals. Profiling relied on immunoSEQ multiplex PCR, and the TCRdb table lists in-frame clones only, not all of them. The repertoire includes some 2.3 million clones, 93% of them detected once, and 0.39% sits in the top ten. Sequenced: naive CD4+ T cells from PBMCs. Sample subset: CD45RA+ positively selected. These receptor sequences come from a man between 18 and 35 years old in good health. Some clones in this sample may be carry-over from other donors' samples.

The chain links TRBV28 to TRBJ2-3; the D is unclear. V was pared by 5 bases and J by 4 bases, with 10 bases between. Germline V gene sequence: CDR1 MDHEN, CDR2 SYDVKM. This CDR3 spans 13 amino acids. CDR3: CASSEVFPDTQYF. Written as DNA, the CDR3 is TGTGCCAGCAGTGAAGTTTTCCCAGATACGCAGTATTTT. The variable domain in full, with the rest retrieved from reference TRBV28 and TRBJ2-3, is DVKVTQSSRYLVKRTGEKVFLECVQDMDHENMFWYRQDPGLGLRLIYFSYDVKMKEKGDIPEGYSVSREKKERFSLILESASTNQTSMYLCASSEVFPDTQYFGPGTRLTVL.

This CDR3 is CASSIEGHNTGELFF. CDR3 nucleotides: TGCGCCAGCAGCATTGAGGGACACAACACCGGGGAGCTGTTTTTT. The chain recombines TRBV5-1 with TRBJ2-2; weak D call: TRBD1 (6 bases). CDR3 length: 15 amino acids. V was cut by 4 bases and J by 2 bases, with 12 bases left in between. CDR1 is SGHRS, CDR2 YFSETQ, per germline.

J is TRBJ2-2 and V is TRBV2; 7 bases are a match to TRBD2. After removal of 5 bases from V and 6 bases from J, the junction contained 6 bases not matched to a gene. Germline V gives CDR1 SNHLY, CDR2 FYNNEI. The CDR3 contains 14 residues. The CDR3 region has the DNA TGTGCCAGCAGTTTAGCTGGGGGGGCCGGGGAGCTGTTTTTT. Protein sequence: CASSLAGGAGELFF.

J is TRBJ2-3 and V is TRBV30, with D tentatively TRBD1 or TRBD2 (5 bases each). Germline-derived CDR1 and CDR2 are GTSNPN and SVGIG (reference sequence). The CDR3 covers 15 residues. The V and J ends lost 2 bases and 2 bases respectively, with 14 bases between them. DNA of the CDR3: TGTGCCTGGAGTCCCTTTGGGGGAGCCACAGATACGCAGTATTTT. This encodes CAWSPFGGATDTQYF.

The chain couples TRBV30 to TRBJ2-1, with 9 bases identical to TRBD2. CDR1 GTSNPN and CDR2 SVGIG come from the germline V gene (reference sequence). The trim removed 0 bases at V and 8 bases at J, leaving 8 bases unmatched. The CDR3 consists of 15 residues. In DNA form, the CDR3 reads TGTGCCTGGAGTGTAAGGGGACTAGCTCTCGATGAGCAGTTCTTC. The encoded protein is CAWSVRGLALDEQFF. Complete variable domain (other parts from reference TRBV30 and TRBJ2-1): SQTIHQWPATLVQPVGSPLSLECTVEGTSNPNLYWYRQAAGRGLQLLFYSVGIGQISSEVPQNLSASRPQDRQFILSSKKLLLSDSGFYLCAWSVRGLALDEQFFGPGTRLTVL.

The chain links TRBV5-1 to TRBJ1-1; D possibly corresponds to TRBD1 (5 bases). V was clipped by 4 bases and J by 3 bases, with 16 bases between them. The length of the CDR3 is 15 residues. From germline, CDR1 is SGHRS and CDR2 YFSETQ. The CDR3 loop reads CASSAPEWGHTEAFF. CDR3 nucleotides: TGCGCCAGCAGCGCCCCAGAGTGGGGCCACACTGAAGCTTTCTTT.

This chain uses TRBV11-1 with TRBJ2-1; 14 bases are a match to TRBD2. Germline assignment: CDR1 SGHAT and CDR2 FQDESV (reference sequence). Trimming removed 3 bases from V and 12 bases from J; junction bases left unmatched: 10. This CDR3 has 16 residues. CDR3 sequence: CASSLLPGLAGVGQFF. The CDR3 nucleotides read TGTGCCAGCAGCTTGTTGCCGGGACTAGCGGGAGTCGGGCAGTTCTTC.

The chain couples TRBV9 to TRBJ2-3; 10 positions match TRBD2. The CDR3 runs to 16 residues. Germline V gives CDR1 SGDLS, CDR2 YYNGEE. Trimming cost V 4 bases and J 2 bases; bases outside gene matches: 7. CDR3: CASSPRTSGDTDTQYF. DNA for the CDR3: TGTGCCAGCAGCCCTCGGACTAGCGGAGACACAGATACGCAGTATTTT.

The chain couples TRBV6-6 to TRBJ1-2; D is possibly TRBD1 (6 bases). Germline loops: CDR1 MNHNY, CDR2 SVGAGI (reference sequence). CDR3 length equals 14 residues. Trimming took 2 bases from V and 6 from J, leaving 13 bases between them. The CDR3: CASSYAQGTDGYTF. In DNA form, the CDR3 reads TGTGCCAGCAGTTACGCACAGGGAACTGATGGCTACACCTTC.

V gene TRBV7-2 combines with J gene TRBJ1-3; D uncertain. Germline CDR1 is SGHTA and CDR2 is FQGNSA. CDR3 length equals 12 residues. Trimming shortened V by 5 bases and J by 5 bases, and 7 bases separated the two germline ends. The CDR3 nucleotides are TGTGCCAGCAGCCCCACGCGAAACACCATATATTTT. Its translation is CASSPTRNTIYF. Looking up the rest from reference TRBV7-2 and TRBJ1-3 gives the full variable domain: GAGVSQSPSNKVTEKGKDVELRCDPISGHTALYWYRQSLGQGLEFLIYFQGNSAPDKSGLPSDRFSAERTGGSVSTLTIQRTQQEDSAVYLCASSPTRNTIYFGEGSWLTVV.

The chain links TRBV6-6 to TRBJ1-2; D is uncertain. Germline V CDR1 and CDR2: MNHNY, SVGAGI (reference sequence). The germline V and J ends were trimmed by 2 bases and 0 bases, with 13 bases remaining between them. This CDR3 is built from 16 residues. CDR3 DNA: TGTGCCAGCAGTTACGTTCAGCTAACAGCTAACTATGGCTACACCTTC. This codes for CASSYVQLTANYGYTF.

V gene TRBV10-3 combines with J gene TRBJ2-2; no definite D call. V was clipped by 1 base and J by 7 bases, with 10 bases between them. The CDR3 sequence is 14 residues long. The germline CDR1 and CDR2 sequences are ENHRY and SYGVKD. CDR3 sequence reads: CAISEYQISGELFF. The CDR3 DNA sequence: TGTGCCATCAGTGAGTATCAGATCAGCGGGGAGCTGTTTTTT.

The gene calls are TRBV4-3 and TRBJ2-1, with 7 bases that match TRBD1. V lost 0 bases to trimming and J lost 3 bases; unmatched junction nucleotides: 14. Per germline, CDR1 LGHNA and CDR2 YSLEER. The CDR3 has 19 amino acids. In DNA, the CDR3 is TGCGCCAGCAGCCAAGATGGGGGATGGCGCCAGGGGGACTACAATGAGCAGTTCTTC. Amino acids: CASSQDGGWRQGDYNEQFF.

Note on this clone: The identical CDR3 is also encoded by other nucleotide sequences in the sample. The CDR3 region is CASSPGTSTDTQYF. The CDR3 DNA reads TGTGCCAGCTCACCCGGGACCAGCACAGATACGCAGTATTTT. The rearrangement joins TRBV18 to TRBJ2-3; tentatively, D is TRBD1 or TRBD2 (5 bases each). This CDR3 is built from 14 residues. Germline CDR1 and CDR2: KGHSH and LQKENI. The germline V and J ends were trimmed by 3 bases and 0 bases, with 7 bases remaining between them. The variable domain in full, with the rest retrieved from reference TRBV18 and TRBJ2-3, is NAGVMQNPRHLVRRRGQEARLRCSPMKGHSHVYWYRQLPEEGLKFMVYLQKENIIDESGMPKERFSAEFPKEGPSILRIQQVVRGDSAAYFCASSPGTSTDTQYFGPGTRLTVL.

The chain joins TRBV18 to TRBJ2-7; perhaps D is TRBD1 or TRBD2 (5 bases each). This CDR3 region has 15 residues. Germline V gives CDR1 KGHSH, CDR2 LQKENI. V was cut by 2 bases and J by 7 bases, with 18 bases left in between. Here the CDR3 DNA reads TGTGCCAGCTCACCATCTAGCCGCACCGAGGGGGAGCAGTACTTC. It encodes CASSPSSRTEGEQYF.

The gene calls are TRBV7-9 and TRBJ1-3, with 8 bases matching TRBD1. The V gene's germline CDR1 is SEHNR and CDR2 FQNEAQ (reference sequence). V lost 6 bases, J lost 3 bases, and 7 bases stayed unmatched. The CDR3 totals 15 residues. This CDR3 reads CASSPDRGFGNTIYF. The CDR3 region has the DNA TGTGCCAGCAGTCCAGACAGGGGCTTTGGAAACACCATATATTTT.

This sequence joins TRBV5-1 and TRBJ2-1; 11 nucleotides agree with TRBD2. The junction had 7 bases not matched to a gene; V was cut back by 5 bases and J by 9 bases. The CDR3 has 14 residues. Germline values: CDR1 SGHRS, CDR2 YFSETQ. Here the CDR3 reads CASRSSSGRPEQFF. The CDR3 region has the DNA TGCGCCAGCAGATCATCTAGCGGGAGGCCTGAGCAGTTCTTC.

The rearrangement joins TRBV2 to TRBJ2-5; 10 bases agree with TRBD1. Germline V gene data show CDR1 as SNHLY and CDR2 as FYNNEI. The V gene end was trimmed by 4 bases and the J gene end by 5 bases; junction bases not matched to a gene: 4. The CDR3 is 14 amino acids. Written as DNA, the CDR3 is TGTGCCAGCAGTGGCGACAGGGGGCGTGAGACCCAGTACTTC. It yields the protein CASSGDRGRETQYF.

The chain combines TRBV6-5 with TRBJ2-7; TRBD1 aligns across 8 bases. Per the germline V gene, CDR1 is MNHEY and CDR2 is SVGAGI. Trimming cost V 6 bases and J 5 bases; bases outside gene matches: 9. CDR3 length equals 14 residues. CDR3 nucleotides: TGTGCCAGCAGCCGGGACAGGAAAATTAACGAGCAGTACTTC. It translates to CASSRDRKINEQYF.

The chain uses TRBV6-1 and TRBJ1-2; D not resolved. There are 12 residues in the CDR3. CDR1 and CDR2 (germline): MNHNS, SASEGT. Trimming stripped 1 base from V and 5 bases from J, with 5 bases between. CDR3 amino acids: CASSEGWYGYTF. CDR3 nucleotide sequence: TGTGCCAGCAGTGAAGGGTGGTATGGCTACACCTTC.

This chain uses TRBV4-1 with TRBJ1-5, with D perhaps matching TRBD1 (6 bases). Germline CDR1 MGHRA, CDR2 YSYEKL. The CDR3 is 14 amino acids. Trimming removed 4 bases at V and 7 bases at J, with 14 bases between. Written as DNA, the CDR3 is TGCGCCAGCAGCCGTACAGGGTTAGGGCAGCCCCAGCATTTT. Translation gives CASSRTGLGQPQHF.

The rearrangement joins TRBV29-1 to TRBJ2-3; possibly TRBD2 for D (5 bases). The germline gives CDR1 SQVTM, CDR2 ANQGSEA. V lost 4 bases and J 2 bases, leaving 13 bases between the germline ends. This CDR3 contains 14 residues. This CDR3 reads CSVVIARTTDTQYF. Here the CDR3 DNA reads TGCAGCGTTGTGATAGCGCGAACCACAGATACGCAGTATTTT.

This chain uses TRBV4-1 with TRBJ2-7; D unclear. V dropped 2 bases and J dropped 4 bases, with 15 bases sitting between them. Per germline, CDR1 MGHRA and CDR2 YSYEKL. This CDR3 comprises 15 residues. CDR3 loop: CASSQFALIGYEQYF. The CDR3 DNA follows: TGCGCCAGCAGCCAATTCGCTCTTATTGGGTACGAGCAGTACTTC.

The chain joins TRBV7-9 to TRBJ1-4; the D is unclear. Trimming took off 6 bases at V and 8 bases at J, with 16 bases between the two ends. This CDR3 contains 14 residues. CDR1 and CDR2 (germline): SEHNR, FQNEAQ (reference sequence). The CDR3 sequence: CASSNHGIGEKLFF. CDR3 DNA: TGTGCCAGCAGTAACCACGGGATTGGCGAAAAACTGTTTTTT. Drawing the rest from reference TRBV7-9 and TRBJ1-4, the complete variable domain is DTGVSQNPRHKITKRGQNVTFRCDPISEHNRLYWYRQTLGQGPEFLTYFQNEAQLEKSRLLSDRFSAERPKGSFSTLEIQRTEQGDSAMYLCASSNHGIGEKLFFGSGTQLSVL.